The T cell receptor (beta chain) under discussion was sequenced for a study of T-cell memory formation after mild COVID-19. The overall study: TCR clustering was largely donor specific. General study findings and limits: Day 15 to 85 contracting clones showed balanced CD4/CD8; later expanders leaned CD4+.

One entry per CDR3 protein, called by TCRdb with MiXCR from the 5' RACE reads. The sample carries about 250,000 distinct CDR3 sequences, approximately 15% recorded once. Trimming took off 2 bases at V and 2 bases at J, with 10 bases between the two ends. Germline V gene data show CDR1 as KGHDR and CDR2 as SFDVKD. The CDR3 extends over 15 amino acids. A few counts support this clonotype. The antigen is unknown. This chain uses TRBV24-1 with TRBJ2-3; perhaps TRBD2 as D (5 bases). The sequencing sample was made of PBMCs or a T cell subset sorted from them (not recorded which). The sequence derives from an adult woman who had mild COVID-19 (a few samples of this study predate the infection). Cell type and time point are not known. In DNA, the CDR3 is TGTGCCACCAGTGATTACGGAGGTCCCACAGATACGCAGTATTTT. It codes for CATSDYGGPTDTQYF.